The 5 T cell receptor beta chains below were found in one sample sequenced in a study of cytomegalovirus exposure and HLA in healthy donors (dated by TCRdb to the late 2010s). Library preparation was by the immunoSEQ multiplex PCR assay. For the multiplex PCR, a mixture combining 60 forward primers for TCR Vbeta segments and 13 reverse primers for TCR Jbeta segments was used. TCRdb stores this immuneACCESS table with in-frame sequences only. Part of the clones is absent; in the studies checked, under half of the shortfall reflects unresolved V genes, and no reason is known for the rest. The sample data list approximately 61,000 clones, and over 70% of these were observed just once. The biggest ten clones account for roughly 51% of the sample. Sequenced material: PBMCs. The receptors shown here come from a man aged 50 to 60 in good health and CMV-seropositive.

This chain joins TRBV27 and TRBJ1-2, with a possible D match to TRBD1 (5 bases). Between the trimmed V and J ends, which lost 5 bases and 3 bases, there was a span of 19 bases. The CDR3 spans 16 residues. In germline, CDR1 is MNHEY, CDR2 SMNVEV (reference sequence). CDR3 sequence reads: CASSPIIPGGDYGYTF. The CDR3 region has the DNA TGTGCCAGCAGTCCTATCATCCCTGGAGGGGACTATGGCTACACCTTC.

V is TRBV12-5 and J is TRBJ1-6; D call uncertain. CDR1 is LGHNT, CDR2 FRNRAP, per germline. Trimming removed 0 bases at V and 9 bases at J, with 6 bases between. The CDR3 has 13 residues. The CDR3: CASGLVTSSPLHF. The CDR3 nucleotides read TGTGCTAGTGGTTTGGTAACCAGTTCACCCCTCCACTTT.

The chain couples TRBV9 to TRBJ1-1; 9 nucleotides align to TRBD1. V trimming: 3 bases; J trimming: 6 bases; junction bases outside the gene matches: 18. CDR1 is SGDLS, CDR2 YYNGEE, per germline. CDR3 length: 18 amino acids. CDR3 sequence (DNA): TGTGCCAGCAGCGCTAGCCAGGGACCCACAGGGGGCTTACCTGAAGCTTTCTTT. This gives the protein CASSASQGPTGGLPEAFF.

CDR3 in amino acids: CASSLAGTGVGEAFF. The CDR3 bases are TGTGCCAGCAGCTTGGCCGGGACAGGGGTTGGTGAAGCTTTCTTT. The genes are TRBV4-2 and TRBJ1-1; TRBD1 aligns across 10 bases. Germline CDR1 reads LGHNA; CDR2 reads YNFKEQ. CDR3 size: 15 residues. V was pared by 5 bases and J by 7 bases, with 10 bases of the junction left unmatched.

This chain uses TRBV9 with TRBJ2-1; 8 bases are a match to TRBD2. Germline CDR1 is SGDLS and CDR2 is YYNGEE. The CDR3 spans 16 residues. V dropped 0 bases and J dropped 5; count of bases not matched to a gene: 7. The CDR3 reads CASSVDSGTRNNEQFF. The DNA of the CDR3 is TGTGCCAGCAGCGTAGACTCCGGGACTAGAAACAATGAGCAGTTCTTC.